The clone carrying this T cell receptor beta chain occurred many times. Antigen unknown. Enrolled hyperthyroidism patients had a new diagnosis, a duration under 2 months, and an age of 18 to 65. Diagnoses were established from clinical symptoms, serum thyroxine, TRAb, thyroid ultrasound and orbital computed tomography. V shed 5 bases and J 3 bases; nucleotides not matched to a gene: 7. CDR3 length equals 15 residues. These data come from a study of Graves' ophthalmopathy and Graves' hyperthyroidism. Notes on the study in general: The model predicted ophthalmopathy progression with 65% to 71% sensitivity and 72.22% specificity.

RNA transcripts provided the template for amplifying TCR beta CDR3 regions. First-round RT-PCR used HTBI primers; second-round multiplex PCR followed. TCRdb re-called the multiplex PCR reads with MiXCR, one entry per CDR3 protein. The top ten clones hold about 4.2% of a sample with 450,000 to 600,000 distinct CDR3 sequences, about 40% of them seen once. The clonotype was recovered from an adult man with Graves' hyperthyroidism. The specimen was peripheral blood or thyroid tissue (not recorded which). The chain joins TRBV12-3 or TRBV12-4 to TRBJ2-7; 10 positions match TRBD2. DNA for the CDR3: TGTGCCAGCAGTCAATCTAGCGGGGGTGACTACGAGCAGTACTTC. This codes for CASSQSSGGDYEQYF.